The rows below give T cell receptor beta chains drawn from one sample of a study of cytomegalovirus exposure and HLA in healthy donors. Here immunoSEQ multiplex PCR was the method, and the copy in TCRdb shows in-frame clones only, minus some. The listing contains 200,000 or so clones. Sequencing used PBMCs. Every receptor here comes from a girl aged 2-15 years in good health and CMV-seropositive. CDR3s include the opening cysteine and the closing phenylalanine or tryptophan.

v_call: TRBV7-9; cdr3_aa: CASSLLRGQETQYF
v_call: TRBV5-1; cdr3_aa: CASSPELKRGNEQFF
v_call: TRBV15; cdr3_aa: CATSARLGEADTQYF
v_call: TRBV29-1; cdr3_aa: CSALFTGDNLGGYKRNTIYF
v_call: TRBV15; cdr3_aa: CATSMEGGHEQYF
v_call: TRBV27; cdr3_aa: CASSLGGTSGYNEQFF
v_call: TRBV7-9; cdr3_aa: CASSDKGTPPNEQYF
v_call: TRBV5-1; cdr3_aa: CASSLGQGAWNEQFF
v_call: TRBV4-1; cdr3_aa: CASSQVVAGALTSRTYEQYF
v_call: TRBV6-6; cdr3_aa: CASSWTGNGQPQHF
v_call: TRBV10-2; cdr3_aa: CASSSWGPGELFF
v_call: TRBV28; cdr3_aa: CASRAHGSSYNEQFF
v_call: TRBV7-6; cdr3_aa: CASSLLIGVQETQYF
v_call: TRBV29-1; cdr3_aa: CSVYGGRSYNEQFF
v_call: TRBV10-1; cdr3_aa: CASSDASADTQYF
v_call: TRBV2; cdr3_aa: CASRHPSGLAGVSRETQYF
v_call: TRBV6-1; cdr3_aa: CATEDGFYGYTF
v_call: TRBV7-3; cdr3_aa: CASSEATGDYEQYF
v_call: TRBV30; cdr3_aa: CACWTGPKPQHF
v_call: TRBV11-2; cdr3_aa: CASSWRDREKLFF
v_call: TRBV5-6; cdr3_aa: CASSFKRVSSYEQYF
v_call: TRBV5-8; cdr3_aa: CASSLEGWDRDWTEAFF
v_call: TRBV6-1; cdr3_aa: CASSEDPTGIGQNIQYF
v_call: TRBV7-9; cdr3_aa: CASSPNTEGYEQYF
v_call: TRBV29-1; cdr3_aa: CSVEVQGKAYEQYF
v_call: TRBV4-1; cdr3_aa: CASSHGLAGLESIENF